The 22 T cell receptor beta chains given below trace back to one sample, sequenced in a study of T cell repertoires in cytomegalovirus infection. TCRdb re-derived calls from the reads in MiXCR, one entry per CDR3 protein. Among hundreds of thousands of distinct CDR3 sequences listed, under 40% were seen once. Input material: PBMCs. The source is a human donor in good health (CMV status not recorded). Some clones in this sample may be carry-over from other donors' samples.

This clonotype was recorded at least ten times. The chain is built from TRBV5-4 and TRBJ1-5; D not resolved. From germline, CDR1 is SGHNT and CDR2 YYREEE (reference sequence). The CDR3 has 15 amino acids. The V gene lost 1 base and the J gene lost 0 bases, with 8 bases spanning the gap. The DNA of the CDR3 is TGTGCCAGCAGCTTGAAGCAATATAGCAATCAGCCCCAGCATTTT. Protein: CASSLKQYSNQPQHF.

This clonotype was picked up one time. The rearrangement uses TRBV12-3 or TRBV12-4 and TRBJ1-4; tentative D call: TRBD1 (5 bases). The CDR3 consists of 14 residues. V was cut by 5 bases and J by 5 bases, with 12 bases left in between. Written as DNA, the CDR3 is TGTGCCAGCAGTCTCGGGACGCAGAATGAAAAACTGTTTTTT. Its protein product is CASSLGTQNEKLFF.

The V and J genes are TRBV20-1 and TRBJ1-2; D is uncertain. CDR3 length: 12 residues. Between the trimmed V and J ends, which lost 5 bases and 6 bases, there was a span of 13 bases. Looked up from germline, CDR1 is DFQATT and CDR2 is SNEGSKA (reference sequence). In DNA, the CDR3 is TGCAGTGCTGCGGAAGGGATGAATGGCTACACCTTC. Its protein is CSAAEGMNGYTF.

This clonotype was counted at least ten times. The DNA for the CDR3 is TGTGCCAGCAGCTTAACACGACAGTATAATTCACCCCTCCACTTT. This encodes CASSLTRQYNSPLHF. This rearrangement joins TRBV7-8 to TRBJ1-6; D may be TRBD1 (5 bases). Germline CDR1 is SGHVS and CDR2 is FQNEAQ. Trimming left V 2 bases short and J 4 bases short, with 9 bases between. The CDR3 totals 15 residues.

The chain employs TRBV5-5 and TRBJ1-2; possibly TRBD1 for D (5 bases). V was pared by 1 base and J by 8 bases, with 15 bases between. This CDR3 is 14 amino acids long. CDR1 and CDR2 (germline): SGHKS, YYEKEE (reference sequence). DNA of the CDR3: TGTGCCAGCAGCTTGCCGCAGGGACTTACCGGCTACACCTTC. This codes for CASSLPQGLTGYTF.

About this clonotype: This may be a read error, as it is one base from a much larger clone. The chain employs TRBV7-2 and TRBJ1-6; 8 bases agree with TRBD1. The germline gives CDR1 SGHTA, CDR2 FQGNSA. V dropped 0 bases and J dropped 5; count of bases not matched to a gene: 6. This CDR3 is 17 amino acids long. The CDR3 DNA reads as TGTGCCAGCAGCTTAGCGCAGGGGGCGACCGATAATTCACCCCTCCACTTT. Encoded protein: CASSLAQGATDNSPLHF.

This clonotype was counted once. The V call is TRBV7-2, the J call TRBJ1-2; the D is unclear. The ends were cut back, 4 bases at V and 3 bases at J, with 9 bases in the middle. Germline V gene lookup returns CDR1 SGHTA and CDR2 FQGNSA. The CDR3 has 13 amino acids. The CDR3 coding sequence is TGTGCCAGCAGCTCCTCGTGGGACTATGGCTACACCTTC. Translated, it gives CASSSSWDYGYTF.

This clonotype appeared a single time. This rearrangement joins TRBV20-1 to TRBJ1-5; D is uncertain. The CDR3 sequence is 12 residues long. The V gene's germline CDR1 is DFQATT and CDR2 SNEGSKA (reference sequence). The ends were cut back, 2 bases at V and 7 bases at J, with 9 bases in the middle. The CDR3 nucleotides are TGCAGTGCTAGACGCGACCGGCAGCCCCAGCATTTT. Translation: CSARRDRQPQHF.

This clonotype appeared a few times. This chain links TRBV7-6 with TRBJ2-3, with D tentatively TRBD2 (7 bases). This CDR3 has 17 residues. With 2 bases removed from V and 2 bases from J, the gap between germline ends came to 17 bases. The germline CDR1 and CDR2 sequences are SGHVS and FNYEAQ. The CDR3 DNA reads as TGTGCCAGCAGCTTAAGGGGGGGGGCGGGTAACACAGATACGCAGTATTTT. Protein product: CASSLRGGAGNTDTQYF.

In this sample, this clonotype turned up a few times. The chain joins TRBV19 to TRBJ2-7; 7 bases agree with TRBD1. J was trimmed by 3 bases and V by 6 bases; bases with no gene match: 8. CDR1 is LNHDA and CDR2 is SQIVND in the germline V gene (reference sequence). CDR3 size: 14 residues. In nucleotides, the CDR3 is TGTGCCAGTAGACGTAATCGGGACAGCTACGAGCAGTACTTC. It translates to CASRRNRDSYEQYF.

This clonotype was counted once. The chain recombines TRBV19 with TRBJ2-1; D unresolved. The CDR3 is 14 residues long. Germline lookup yields CDR1 LNHDA and CDR2 SQIVND (reference sequence). The V gene lost 4 bases and the J gene lost 1 base, with 8 bases spanning the gap. As DNA, the CDR3 is TGTGCCAGTAGTAGGATAGCTTCCTACAATGAGCAGTTCTTC. It translates to CASSRIASYNEQFF.

The genes are TRBV20-1 and TRBJ2-2; D unresolved. Germline V CDR1 and CDR2: DFQATT, SNEGSKA (reference sequence). V lost 0 bases, J lost 2 bases, and 10 bases lay in between. The CDR3 consists of 15 residues. CDR3 in DNA: TGCAGTGCTAGAGATCAAGCTGGCAACACCGGGGAGCTGTTTTTT. It translates to CSARDQAGNTGELFF.

This clonotype has just a few counts. The chain links TRBV28 to TRBJ2-1, with TRBD1 identical over 9 bases. Germline V gives CDR1 MDHEN, CDR2 SYDVKM. The CDR3 covers 14 residues. The J segment lost 5 bases and the V segment lost 6 bases, leaving 5 bases of the junction unmatched. CDR3 loop: CASRGTGRNNEQFF. CDR3 in DNA: TGTGCCAGCAGGGGGACAGGGCGGAACAATGAGCAGTTCTTC.

This clonotype was counted only a few times. The rearrangement uses TRBV10-3 and TRBJ1-1, with TRBD1 matching 7 bases. The V gene end was trimmed by 11 bases and the J gene end by 1 base; junction bases not matched to a gene: 10. Germline loops: CDR1 ENHRY, CDR2 SYGVKD. CDR3 length: 14 amino acids. This chain's CDR3 is CASRQGVWNTEAFF. CDR3 in DNA: TGTGCCTCTCGACAGGGAGTATGGAACACTGAAGCTTTCTTT.

For this clonotype: An end of the junction differs from the germline gene, which may be a read error. The chain couples TRBV7-8 to TRBJ1-5; a weak D match, TRBD1 (6 bases). Per the germline V gene, CDR1 is SGHVS and CDR2 is FQNEAQ. This CDR3 region has 15 residues. DNA of the CDR3: TGTGCCAGCAGCGTAAACAGGGACCTAATCTCGGCCCCGTATTTT. It encodes CASSVNRDLISAPYF.

The rearrangement links TRBV20-1 to TRBJ1-5; D remains ambiguous. The CDR3 has 16 residues. Deletions cut 0 bases from V and 0 bases from J, with 12 bases between. Germline CDR1 and CDR2: DFQATT and SNEGSKA (reference sequence). In DNA, the CDR3 is TGCAGTGCTAGAGATCTGGCCGGTGATAGCAATCAGCCCCAGCATTTT. It encodes CSARDLAGDSNQPQHF.

In its sample, this clonotype was seen a few times. The chain carries TRBV7-8 and TRBJ2-1, with 14 bases lining up with TRBD2. CDR1 is SGHVS and CDR2 is FQNEAQ in the germline V gene. V lost 2 bases and J lost 2; bases outside the gene matches: 5. CDR3 length equals 18 residues. CDR3 DNA sequence: TGTGCCAGCAGCTTACACGGACTAGCGGGGGGTCCCTACAATGAGCAGTTCTTC. Amino acid sequence: CASSLHGLAGGPYNEQFF.

This clonotype was seen a handful of times. This sequence joins TRBV7-8 and TRBJ1-5; 7 bases agree with TRBD1. Germline V CDR1 and CDR2: SGHVS, FQNEAQ. This CDR3 spans 16 amino acids. With 5 bases clipped from V and 7 bases from J, the junction kept 14 bases outside the gene matches. The CDR3 sequence: CASSQSMRTGGQPQHF. CDR3 DNA: TGTGCCAGCAGCCAATCTATGCGGACAGGAGGACAGCCCCAGCATTTT.

The chain has TRBV19 and TRBJ2-3, with a weak D call TRBD2 (5 bases). The V end lost 11 bases, the J end lost 2 bases, and 17 bases lay between the germline ends. Germline CDR1 LNHDA, CDR2 SQIVND (reference sequence). This CDR3 comprises 14 residues. CDR3 bases: TGTGCCCAACCGCACCCGGGAAACACAGATACGCAGTATTTT. It translates to CAQPHPGNTDTQYF.

J is TRBJ2-2 and V is TRBV5-5, with D unresolved. V was pared by 0 bases and J by 5 bases, with 11 bases between. This CDR3 contains 15 residues. Germline CDR1 reads SGHKS; CDR2 reads YYEKEE (reference sequence). The CDR3 loop is CASSLEALITGELFF. The CDR3 DNA reads TGTGCCAGCAGCTTGGAGGCTTTAATAACCGGGGAGCTGTTTTTT.

The chain carries TRBV18 and TRBJ1-6; D gene uncertain. CDR3 size: 14 residues. The germline V and J ends were trimmed by 6 bases and 10 bases, with 16 bases remaining between them. In germline, CDR1 is KGHSH, CDR2 LQKENI. This chain's CDR3 is CASSRARSGSPLHF. DNA of the CDR3: TGTGCCAGCTCCAGAGCCCGGTCGGGGTCACCCCTCCACTTT.

In its sample, this clonotype was seen a few times. The chain carries TRBV27 and TRBJ1-2; the D is unclear. Trimming took 5 bases from V and 5 from J, leaving 9 bases between them. Germline loops: CDR1 MNHEY, CDR2 SMNVEV (reference sequence). The length of the CDR3 is 12 residues. The CDR3 loop is CASSAGGYGYTF. Written as DNA, the CDR3 is TGTGCCAGCAGTGCGGGAGGGTATGGCTACACCTTC.